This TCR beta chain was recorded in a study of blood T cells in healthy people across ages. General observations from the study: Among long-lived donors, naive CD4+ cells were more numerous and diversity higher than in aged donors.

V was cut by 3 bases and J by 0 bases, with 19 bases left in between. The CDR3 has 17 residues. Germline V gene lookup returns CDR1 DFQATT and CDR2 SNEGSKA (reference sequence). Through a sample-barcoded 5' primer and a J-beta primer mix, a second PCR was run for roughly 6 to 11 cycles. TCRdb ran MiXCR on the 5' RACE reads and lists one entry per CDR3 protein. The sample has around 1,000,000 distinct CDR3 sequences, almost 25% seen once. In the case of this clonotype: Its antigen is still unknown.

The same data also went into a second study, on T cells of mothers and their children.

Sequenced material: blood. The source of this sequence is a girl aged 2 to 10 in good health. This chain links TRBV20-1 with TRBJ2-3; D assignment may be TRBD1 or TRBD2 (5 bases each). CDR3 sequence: CSASAFGGSGSTDTQYF. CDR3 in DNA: TGCAGTGCTAGCGCTTTTGGGGGATCGGGAAGCACAGATACGCAGTATTTT.